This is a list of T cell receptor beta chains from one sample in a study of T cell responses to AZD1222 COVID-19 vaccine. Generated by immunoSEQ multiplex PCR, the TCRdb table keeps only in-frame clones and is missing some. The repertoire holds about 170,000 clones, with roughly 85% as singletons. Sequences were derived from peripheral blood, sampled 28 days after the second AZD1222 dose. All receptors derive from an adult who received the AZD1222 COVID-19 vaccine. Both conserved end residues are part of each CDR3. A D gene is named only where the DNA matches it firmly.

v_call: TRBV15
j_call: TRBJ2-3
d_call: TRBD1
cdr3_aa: CATSRDGPTHLLTGRTDTQYF
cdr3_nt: TGTGCCACCAGCAGAGACGGGCCAACCCATTTATTGACAGGGCGCACAGATACGCAGTATTTT

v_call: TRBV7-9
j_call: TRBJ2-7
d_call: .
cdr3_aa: CASSLVGRGSYEQYF
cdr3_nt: TGTGCCAGCAGCTTAGTGGGACGGGGCTCCTACGAGCAGTACTTC

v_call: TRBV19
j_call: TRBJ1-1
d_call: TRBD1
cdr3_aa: CASSGRGSWNTEAFF
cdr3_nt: TGTGCCAGTAGTGGCAGGGGGTCTTGGAACACTGAAGCTTTCTTT

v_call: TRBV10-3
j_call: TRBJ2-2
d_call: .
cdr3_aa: CATYGLSGELFF
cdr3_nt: TGTGCCACCTATGGACTATCCGGGGAGCTGTTTTTT

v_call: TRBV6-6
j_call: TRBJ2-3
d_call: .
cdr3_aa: CASSTGPGSDTQYF
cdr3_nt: TGTGCCAGCAGTACAGGCCCCGGTTCAGATACGCAGTATTTT

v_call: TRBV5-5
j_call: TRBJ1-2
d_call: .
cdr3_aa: CASSLGRQLYGYTF
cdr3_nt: TGTGCCAGCAGCTTGGGCCGGCAACTTTATGGCTACACCTTC

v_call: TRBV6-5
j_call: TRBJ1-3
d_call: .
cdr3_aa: CASSPGLQGNTIYF
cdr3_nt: TGTGCCAGCAGCCCGGGCCTTCAGGGGAACACCATATATTTT

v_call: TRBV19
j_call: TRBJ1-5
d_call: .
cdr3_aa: CASSIGSGNQPQHF
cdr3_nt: TGTGCCAGTAGTATAGGGTCGGGCAATCAGCCCCAGCATTTT

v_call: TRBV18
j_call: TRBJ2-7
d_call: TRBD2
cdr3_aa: CASSPPGLAGYEQYF
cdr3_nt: TGTGCCAGCTCACCGCCGGGACTAGCGGGCTACGAGCAGTACTTC

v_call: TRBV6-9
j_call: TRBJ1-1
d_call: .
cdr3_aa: CASSYSPPGGTEAFF
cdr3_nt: TGTGCCAGCAGTTATTCCCCCCCGGGGGGGACTGAAGCTTTCTTT

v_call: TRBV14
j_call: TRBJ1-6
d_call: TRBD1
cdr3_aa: CASSHGAGGSSPLHF
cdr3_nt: TGTGCCAGCAGCCATGGGGCAGGGGGGAGTTCACCCCTCCACTTT

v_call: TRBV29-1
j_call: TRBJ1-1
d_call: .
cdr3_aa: CSGNWDTEAFF
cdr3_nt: TGCAGCGGCAACTGGGACACTGAAGCTTTCTTT

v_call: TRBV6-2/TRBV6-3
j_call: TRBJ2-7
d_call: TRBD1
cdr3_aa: CASSTSPGTAYEQYF
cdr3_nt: TGTGCCAGCAGTACATCCCCCGGGACAGCCTACGAGCAGTACTTC

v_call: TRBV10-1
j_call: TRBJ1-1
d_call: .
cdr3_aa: CASTASLDKQNTEAFF
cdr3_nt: TGCGCCAGCACGGCATCTCTTGACAAGCAGAACACTGAAGCTTTCTTT

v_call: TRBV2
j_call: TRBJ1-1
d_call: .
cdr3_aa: CASRIRESTEAFF
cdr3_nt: TGTGCCAGCAGGATCAGGGAATCCACTGAAGCTTTCTTT

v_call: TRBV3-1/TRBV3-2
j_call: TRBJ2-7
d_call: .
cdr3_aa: CASSGPGVTFYEQYF
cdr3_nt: TGTGCCAGCAGCGGTCCCGGGGTTACCTTCTACGAGCAGTACTTC

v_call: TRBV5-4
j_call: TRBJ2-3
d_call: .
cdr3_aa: CASSLEQTDTQYF
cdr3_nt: TGTGCCAGCAGCTTGGAGCAGACAGATACGCAGTATTTT

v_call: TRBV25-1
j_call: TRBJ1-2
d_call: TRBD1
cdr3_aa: CASSVGTGSSGYTF
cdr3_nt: TGTGCCAGCAGTGTTGGGACAGGGAGCAGTGGCTACACCTTC

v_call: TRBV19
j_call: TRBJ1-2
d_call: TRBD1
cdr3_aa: CASSHGTGIHGYTF
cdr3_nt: TGTGCCAGTAGTCATGGGACAGGAATCCATGGCTACACCTTC

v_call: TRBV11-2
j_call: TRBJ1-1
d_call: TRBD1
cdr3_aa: CASSPGQGTEAFF
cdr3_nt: TGTGCCAGCAGCCCAGGACAGGGGACGGAAGCTTTCTTT

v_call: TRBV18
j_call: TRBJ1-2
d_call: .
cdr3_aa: CASSPQVQGHGYTF
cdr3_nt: TGTGCCAGCTCACCACAAGTCCAGGGGCATGGCTACACCTTC